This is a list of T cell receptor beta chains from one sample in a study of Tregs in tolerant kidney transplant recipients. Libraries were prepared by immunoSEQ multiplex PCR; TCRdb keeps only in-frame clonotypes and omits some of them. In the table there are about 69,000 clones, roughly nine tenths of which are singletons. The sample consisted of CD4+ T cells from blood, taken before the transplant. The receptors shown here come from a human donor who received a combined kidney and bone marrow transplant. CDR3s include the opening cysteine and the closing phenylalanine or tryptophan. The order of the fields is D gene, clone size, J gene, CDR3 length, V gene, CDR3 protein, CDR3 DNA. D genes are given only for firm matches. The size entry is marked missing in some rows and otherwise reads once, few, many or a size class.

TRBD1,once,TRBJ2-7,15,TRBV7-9,CASSLAGTGFYEQYF,TGTGCCAGCAGCTTAGCCGGGACAGGGTTTTACGAGCAGTACTTC
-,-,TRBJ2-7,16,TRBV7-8,CASSLGNDGASYEQYF,TGTGCCAGCAGCTTAGGAAATGACGGAGCCTCCTACGAGCAGTACTTC
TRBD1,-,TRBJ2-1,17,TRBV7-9,CASSPPTGGRSYNEQFF,TGTGCCAGCAGCCCGCCTACAGGGGGCCGCTCCTACAATGAGCAGTTCTTC
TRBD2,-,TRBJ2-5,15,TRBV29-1,CSVLGRSGSRETQYF,TGCAGCGTCTTGGGTCGAAGCGGGAGCCGGGAGACCCAGTACTTC
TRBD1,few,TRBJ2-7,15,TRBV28,CASSLPGTGSYEQYF,TGTGCCAGCAGTTTACCCGGGACAGGGTCCTACGAGCAGTACTTC
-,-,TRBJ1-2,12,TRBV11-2,CASSLGIRGYTF,TGTGCCAGCAGCTTAGGTATTCGTGGCTACACCTTC
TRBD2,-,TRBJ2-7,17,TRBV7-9,CASSLTSGGGSYYEQYF,TGTGCCAGCAGCTTGACTAGCGGGGGGGGATCCTACTACGAGCAGTACTTC
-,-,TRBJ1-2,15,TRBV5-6,CASSPMDSFNYGYTF,TGTGCCAGCAGCCCGATGGACAGCTTTAACTATGGCTACACCTTC
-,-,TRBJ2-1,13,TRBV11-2,CASSLEEALGLFF,TGTGCCAGCAGCTTAGAGGAGGCGTTAGGGCTGTTCTTC
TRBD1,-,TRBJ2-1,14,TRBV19,CASSIVRDSGEQFF,TGTGCCAGTAGTATAGTCCGGGACAGCGGTGAGCAGTTCTTC
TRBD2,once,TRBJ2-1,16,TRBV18,CASSPSLAGGLGEQFF,TGTGCCAGCTCACCCTCACTAGCGGGAGGGCTTGGTGAGCAGTTCTTC
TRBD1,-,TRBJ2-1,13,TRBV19,CASSRDRGNEQFF,TGTGCCAGTAGCCGGGACAGGGGGAATGAGCAGTTCTTC
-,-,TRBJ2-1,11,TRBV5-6,CASSFKNEQFF,TGTGCCAGCAGCTTTAAAAATGAGCAGTTCTTC
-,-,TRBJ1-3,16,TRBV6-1,CASSETRGPSGNTIYF,TGTGCCAGCAGTGAAACAAGGGGCCCCTCTGGAAACACCATATATTTT
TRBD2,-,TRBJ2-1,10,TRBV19,CASRGGTQFF,TGTGCCAGTCGGGGGGGGACTCAGTTCTTC
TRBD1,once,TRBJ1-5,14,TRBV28,CATAGTGLNQPQHF,TGTGCCACCGCCGGGACAGGGCTGAATCAGCCCCAGCATTTT
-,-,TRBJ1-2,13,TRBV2,CASSDRSNYGYTF,TGTGCCAGCAGTGACAGATCTAACTATGGCTACACCTTC
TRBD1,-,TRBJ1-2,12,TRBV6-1,CASIPTGGGYTF,TGTGCCAGCATACCGACAGGGGGTGGCTACACCTTC
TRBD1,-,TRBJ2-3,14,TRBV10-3,CAISSGQGAEGQYF,TGTGCCATCAGTTCGGGACAGGGGGCCGAGGGGCAGTATTTT
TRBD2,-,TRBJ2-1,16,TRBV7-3,CASSLEERGVTSEQFF,TGTGCCAGCAGCTTAGAGGAGCGGGGGGTTACATCGGAGCAGTTCTTC
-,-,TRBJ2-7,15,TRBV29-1,CSVRLGAEMTYEQYF,TGCAGCGTTAGGCTGGGCGCCGAGATGACCTACGAGCAGTACTTC
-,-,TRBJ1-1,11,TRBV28,CASTVNTEAFF,TGTGCCAGCACTGTGAACACTGAAGCTTTCTTT
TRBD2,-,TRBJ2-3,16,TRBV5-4,CASSRYSGSNTDTQYF,TGTGCCAGCAGCAGATATAGCGGGAGTAACACAGATACGCAGTATTTT
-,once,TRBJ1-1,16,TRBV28,CASSSPLIEQNTEAFF,TGTGCCAGCAGTTCCCCCCTTATTGAGCAGAACACTGAAGCTTTCTTT
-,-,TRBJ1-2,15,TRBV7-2,CASSPTADTNYGYTF,TGTGCCAGCAGCCCGACAGCAGACACCAACTATGGCTACACCTTC
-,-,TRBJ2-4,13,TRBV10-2,CASSDGPSGFQYF,TGCGCCAGCAGTGATGGGCCTTCCGGTTTTCAGTACTTC
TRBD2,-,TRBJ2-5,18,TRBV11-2,CASSSDRLGLAGRETQYF,TGTGCCAGCAGCTCGGACCGCCTGGGACTAGCAGGGCGAGAGACCCAGTACTTC
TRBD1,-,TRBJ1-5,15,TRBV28,CASSTGQGASQPQHF,TGTGCCAGCAGCACCGGACAGGGGGCGAGTCAGCCCCAGCATTTT
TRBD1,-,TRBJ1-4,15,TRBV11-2,CASTEQGALKEKLFF,TGTGCCAGCACCGAACAGGGGGCTTTAAAAGAAAAACTGTTTTTT
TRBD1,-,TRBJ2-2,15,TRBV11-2,CASSLRTGDTGELFF,TGTGCCAGCAGCTTAAGGACAGGGGACACCGGGGAGCTGTTTTTT
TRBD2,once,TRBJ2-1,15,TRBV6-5,CASSYVTSRPNEQFF,TGTGCCAGCAGTTACGTGACTAGCCGACCCAATGAGCAGTTCTTC
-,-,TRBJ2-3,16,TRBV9,CASSVGGRGVTDTQYF,TGTGCCAGCAGCGTAGGAGGCCGAGGAGTCACAGATACGCAGTATTTT
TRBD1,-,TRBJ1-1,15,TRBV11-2,CASSSGQGKTAEAFF,TGTGCCAGCAGCTCTGGACAGGGGAAAACTGCTGAAGCTTTCTTT
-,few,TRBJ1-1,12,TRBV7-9,CASSQRQQEAFF,TGTGCCAGCAGCCAGAGACAGCAGGAAGCTTTCTTT
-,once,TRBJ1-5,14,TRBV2,CASSGSSIRQPQHF,TGTGCCAGCAGTGGTAGCTCGATACGTCAGCCCCAGCATTTT
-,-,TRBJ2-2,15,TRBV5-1,CASSPAETNTGELFF,TGCGCCAGCAGCCCAGCGGAAACGAACACCGGGGAGCTGTTTTTT
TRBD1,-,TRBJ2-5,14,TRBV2,CATSAGQAQETQYF,TGTGCCACTTCGGCGGGACAGGCTCAAGAGACCCAGTACTTC
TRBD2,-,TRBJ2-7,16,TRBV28,CASSLGTSGRFHEQYF,TGTGCCAGCAGTCTCGGGACTAGCGGGAGGTTCCACGAGCAGTACTTC
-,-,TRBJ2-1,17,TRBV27,CASSPTAGTRSYNEQFF,TGTGCCAGCAGTCCGACCGCCGGGACTCGGTCCTACAATGAGCAGTTCTTC
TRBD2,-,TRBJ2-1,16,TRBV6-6,CASRPGTSFSYNEQFF,TGTGCCAGCAGGCCCGGGACTAGCTTCTCCTACAATGAGCAGTTCTTC
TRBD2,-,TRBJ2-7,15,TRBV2,CASSKLAGAFSEQYF,TGTGCCAGCTCTAAACTAGCGGGAGCCTTTAGCGAGCAGTACTTC